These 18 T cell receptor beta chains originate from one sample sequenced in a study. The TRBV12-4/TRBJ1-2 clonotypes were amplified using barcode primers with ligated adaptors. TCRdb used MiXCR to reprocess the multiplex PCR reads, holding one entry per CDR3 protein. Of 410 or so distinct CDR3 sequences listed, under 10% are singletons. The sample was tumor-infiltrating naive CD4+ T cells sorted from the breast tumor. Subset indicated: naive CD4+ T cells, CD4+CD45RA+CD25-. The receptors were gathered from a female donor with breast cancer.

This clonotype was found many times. CDR3 in DNA: TGTGCCATATCCGGCAGGGACTGGGGCTACACCTTC. Its protein product is CAISGRDWGYTF. The chain employs TRBV12-3 or TRBV12-4 and TRBJ1-2; possibly TRBD1 for D (5 bases). V lost 10 bases, J lost 8 bases, and 17 bases lay in between. CDR3 length: 12 amino acids.

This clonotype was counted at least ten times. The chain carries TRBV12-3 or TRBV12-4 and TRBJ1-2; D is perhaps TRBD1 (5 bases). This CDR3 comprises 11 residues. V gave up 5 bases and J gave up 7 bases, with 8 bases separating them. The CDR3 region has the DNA TGTGCCAGCAGTAGCAGGGCTGGCTACACCTTC. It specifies CASSSRAGYTF.

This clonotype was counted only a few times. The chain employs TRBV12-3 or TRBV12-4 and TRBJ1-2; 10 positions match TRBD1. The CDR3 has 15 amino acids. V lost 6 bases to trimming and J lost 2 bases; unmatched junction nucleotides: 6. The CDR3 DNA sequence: TGTGCCAGCAGCTCTCCGGGACAGGGGAACTATGGCTACACCTTC. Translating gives CASSSPGQGNYGYTF.

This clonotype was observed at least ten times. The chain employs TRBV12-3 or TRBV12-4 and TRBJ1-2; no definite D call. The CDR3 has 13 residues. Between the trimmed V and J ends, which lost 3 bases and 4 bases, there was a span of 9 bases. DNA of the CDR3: TGTGCCAGCAGTTTCGCGAGGGCCTATGGCTACACCTTC. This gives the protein CASSFARAYGYTF.

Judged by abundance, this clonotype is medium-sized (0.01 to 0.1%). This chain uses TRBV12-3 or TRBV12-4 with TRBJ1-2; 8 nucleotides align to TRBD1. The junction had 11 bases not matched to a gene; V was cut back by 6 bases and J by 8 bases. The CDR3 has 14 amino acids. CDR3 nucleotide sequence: TGTGCCAGCAGCCCGGACAGGGAGAGTCTAGGCTACACCTTC. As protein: CASSPDRESLGYTF.

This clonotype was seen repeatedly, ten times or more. CDR3 protein: CASSRREDYGYTF. DNA of the CDR3: TGTGCCAGCAGCCGCAGGGAGGACTATGGCTACACCTTC. This rearrangement joins TRBV12-3 or TRBV12-4 to TRBJ1-2; maybe TRBD1 (5 bases). Trimming left V 6 bases short and J 3 bases short, with 11 bases between. CDR3 size: 13 residues.

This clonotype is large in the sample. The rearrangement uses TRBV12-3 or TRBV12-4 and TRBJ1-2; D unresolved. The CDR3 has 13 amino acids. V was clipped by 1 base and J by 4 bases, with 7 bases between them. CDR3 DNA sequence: TGTGCCAGCAGTTTAGAGGGTCCCTATGGCTACACCTTC. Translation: CASSLEGPYGYTF.

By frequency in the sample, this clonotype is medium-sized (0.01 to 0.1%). The CDR3 loop is CASSATGYGYTF. The CDR3 region has the DNA TGTGCCAGCAGTGCGACAGGGTATGGCTACACCTTC. V gene TRBV12-3 or TRBV12-4 combines with J gene TRBJ1-2, with 7 nucleotides matching TRBD1. The V gene end was trimmed by 5 bases and the J gene end by 5 bases; junction bases not matched to a gene: 2. This CDR3 has 12 amino acids.

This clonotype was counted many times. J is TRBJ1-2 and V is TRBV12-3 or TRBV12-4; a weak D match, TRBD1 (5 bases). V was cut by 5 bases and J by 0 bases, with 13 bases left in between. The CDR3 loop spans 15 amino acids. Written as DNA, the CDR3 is TGTGCCAGCAGTCGCAACAGGCTTCCTAACTATGGCTACACCTTC. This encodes CASSRNRLPNYGYTF.

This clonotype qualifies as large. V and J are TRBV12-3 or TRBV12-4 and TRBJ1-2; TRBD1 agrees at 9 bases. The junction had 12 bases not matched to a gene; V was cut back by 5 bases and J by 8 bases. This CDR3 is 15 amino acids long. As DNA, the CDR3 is TGTGCCAGCAGTCCATTGGACAGGGGTGGTTACGGCTACACCTTC. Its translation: CASSPLDRGGYGYTF.

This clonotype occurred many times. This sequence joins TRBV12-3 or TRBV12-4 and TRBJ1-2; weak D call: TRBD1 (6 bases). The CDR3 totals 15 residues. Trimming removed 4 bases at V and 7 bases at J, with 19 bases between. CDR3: CASSYSTGSPSGYTF. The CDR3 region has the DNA TGTGCCAGCAGTTATTCAACAGGGAGCCCTAGTGGCTACACCTTC.

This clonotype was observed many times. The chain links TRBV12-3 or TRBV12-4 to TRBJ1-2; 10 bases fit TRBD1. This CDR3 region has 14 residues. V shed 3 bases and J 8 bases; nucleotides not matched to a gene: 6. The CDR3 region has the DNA TGTGCCAGCAGTTTGCGGGACAGGGGCGAGGGCTACACCTTC. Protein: CASSLRDRGEGYTF.

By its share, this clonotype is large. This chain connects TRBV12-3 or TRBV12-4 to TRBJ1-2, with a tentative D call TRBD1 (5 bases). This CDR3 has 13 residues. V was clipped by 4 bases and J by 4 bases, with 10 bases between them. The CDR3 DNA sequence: TGTGCCAGCAGTTCGGGACGGTCCTATGGCTACACCTTC. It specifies CASSSGRSYGYTF.

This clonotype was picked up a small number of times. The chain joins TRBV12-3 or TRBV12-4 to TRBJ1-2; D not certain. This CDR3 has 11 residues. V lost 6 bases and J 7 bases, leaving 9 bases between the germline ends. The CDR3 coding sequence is TGTGCCAGCAGGCTCCGGGGTGGCTACACCTTC. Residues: CASRLRGGYTF.

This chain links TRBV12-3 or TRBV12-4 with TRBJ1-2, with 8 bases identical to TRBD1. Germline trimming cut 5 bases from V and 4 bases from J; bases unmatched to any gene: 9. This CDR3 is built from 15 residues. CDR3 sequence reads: CASSASGTGGYGYTF. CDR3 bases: TGTGCCAGCAGTGCGTCCGGGACAGGAGGCTATGGCTACACCTTC.

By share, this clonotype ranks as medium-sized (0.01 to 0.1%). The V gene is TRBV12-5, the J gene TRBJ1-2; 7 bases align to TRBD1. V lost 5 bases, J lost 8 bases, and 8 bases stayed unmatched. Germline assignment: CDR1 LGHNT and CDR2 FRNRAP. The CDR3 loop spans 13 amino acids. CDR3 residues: CASGEGQAQGYTF. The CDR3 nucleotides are TGTGCTAGTGGTGAAGGACAGGCACAAGGCTACACCTTC.

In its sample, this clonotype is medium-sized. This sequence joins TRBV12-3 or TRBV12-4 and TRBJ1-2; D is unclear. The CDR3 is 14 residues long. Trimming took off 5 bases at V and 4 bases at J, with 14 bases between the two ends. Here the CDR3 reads CASSERGGLYGYTF. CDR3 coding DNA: TGTGCCAGCAGTGAGCGTGGTGGGCTCTATGGCTACACCTTC.

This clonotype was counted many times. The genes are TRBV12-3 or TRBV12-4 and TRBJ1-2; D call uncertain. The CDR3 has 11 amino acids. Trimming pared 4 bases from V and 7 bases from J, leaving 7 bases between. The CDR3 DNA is TGTGCCAGCAGTTCCAGGTTTGGCTACACCTTC. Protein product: CASSSRFGYTF.